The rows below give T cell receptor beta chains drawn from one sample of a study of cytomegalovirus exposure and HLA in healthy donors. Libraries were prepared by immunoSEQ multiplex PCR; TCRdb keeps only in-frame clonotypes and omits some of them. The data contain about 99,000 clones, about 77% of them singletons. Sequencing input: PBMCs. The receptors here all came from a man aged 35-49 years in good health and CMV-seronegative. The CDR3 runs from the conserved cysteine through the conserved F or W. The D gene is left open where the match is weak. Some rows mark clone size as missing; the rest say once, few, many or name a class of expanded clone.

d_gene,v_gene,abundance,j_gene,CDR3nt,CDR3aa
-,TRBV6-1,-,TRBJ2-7,TGTGCCAGCAGTGAATTTGACTCGATATACGAGCAGTACTTC,CASSEFDSIYEQYF
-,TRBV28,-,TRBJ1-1,TGTGCCAGCGGATCGTCGGGGGGCGTGAACACTGAAGCTTTCTTT,CASGSSGGVNTEAFF
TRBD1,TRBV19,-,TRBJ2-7,TGTGCCAGTAGTGTGACAGGGACCGAGCAGTACTTC,CASSVTGTEQYF
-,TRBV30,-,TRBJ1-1,TGTGCCTGGAGTGTATATCTAAAGAACACTGAAGCTTTCTTT,CAWSVYLKNTEAFF
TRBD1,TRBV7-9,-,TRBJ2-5,TGTGCCAGCACGGCAAACCAGGGGGCCCCCCAAGAGACCCAGTACTTC,CASTANQGAPQETQYF
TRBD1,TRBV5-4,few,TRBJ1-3,TGTGCCAGCAGCTTGTACAGGGGCGCTGGAAACACCATATATTTT,CASSLYRGAGNTIYF
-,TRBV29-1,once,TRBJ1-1,TGCAGCGCCAGACGGGGAGACACTGAAGCTTTCTTT,CSARRGDTEAFF
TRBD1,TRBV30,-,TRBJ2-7,TGTGCCTGGAGCCGGGACAGGGGGTTCGAGCAGTACTTC,CAWSRDRGFEQYF
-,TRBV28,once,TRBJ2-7,TGTGCCACGAGCGTGGTTCACGAGCAGTACTTC,CATSVVHEQYF
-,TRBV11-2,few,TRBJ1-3,TGTGCCAGCAGCTTGTCGGGGGGGATACCTGGAAACACCATATATTTT,CASSLSGGIPGNTIYF
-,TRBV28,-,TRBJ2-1,TGTGCCAGCAGTTTATCGGGAGTTCGGAATGAGCAGTTCTTC,CASSLSGVRNEQFF
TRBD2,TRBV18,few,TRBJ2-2,TGTGCCAGCTCACCCTTTAGCGGGAGGTCGAACACCGGGGAGCTGTTTTTT,CASSPFSGRSNTGELFF
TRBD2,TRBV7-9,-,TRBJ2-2,TGTGCCAGCAGCTTATCGGGCAAAGCGGGAGCGCCCACCGGGGAGCTGTTTTTT,CASSLSGKAGAPTGELFF
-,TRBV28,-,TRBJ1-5,TGTGCCAGCAGGCCCGAGGGCTATCAGCCCCAGCATTTT,CASRPEGYQPQHF
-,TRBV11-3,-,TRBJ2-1,TGTGCCAGCAGCCTTACAGGCCCTCACAGCTCCTACAATGAGCAGTTCTTC,CASSLTGPHSSYNEQFF
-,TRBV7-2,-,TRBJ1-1,TGTGCCAGCAGCTTACTCAGGGTGAGTAACGCCGAAGCTTTCTTT,CASSLLRVSNAEAFF
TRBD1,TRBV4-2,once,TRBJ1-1,TGTGCCAGCAGCCAGTCGCAGGGGGAGAACACTGAAGCTTTCTTT,CASSQSQGENTEAFF
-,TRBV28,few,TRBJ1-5,TGTGCCAGCAGCCGTCCTAGCAATCAGCCCCAGCATTTT,CASSRPSNQPQHF
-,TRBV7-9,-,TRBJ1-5,TGTTCCAGCAGCTCAGAAAATCAGCCCCAGCATTTT,CSSSSENQPQHF
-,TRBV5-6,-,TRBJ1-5,TGTGCCAGCAGCTTGGCCAGGGTCAGAAATCAGCCCCAGCATTTT,CASSLARVRNQPQHF
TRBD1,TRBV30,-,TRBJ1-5,TGTGCCTGGAGTGAGGGGACAGGGGGCTCTCAGCCCCAGCATTTT,CAWSEGTGGSQPQHF
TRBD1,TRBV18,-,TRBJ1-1,TGTGCCAGCTCGCCTGACAGGGGGCGCGTCACTGAAGCTTTCTTT,CASSPDRGRVTEAFF
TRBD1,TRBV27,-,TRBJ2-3,TGTGCCAGCAGTTCGGACAGGTCTTCTGGTTCAGATACGCAGTATTTT,CASSSDRSSGSDTQYF
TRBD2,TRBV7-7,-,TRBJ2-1,TGTGCTAGCAGCTTAGACCAGCGGGGATACAATGAGCAGTTCTTC,CASSLDQRGYNEQFF
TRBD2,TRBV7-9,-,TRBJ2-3,TGTGCCAGCAGCCCTAGCGGGGGGGCACATACGCAGTATTTT,CASSPSGGAHTQYF
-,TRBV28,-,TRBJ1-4,TGTGCCAGCTTAGCGGGGGGCACAGCTTATGAAAAACTGTTTTTT,CASLAGGTAYEKLFF
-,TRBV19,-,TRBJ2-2,TGTGCCAGTAGAAAACAGGGAACCGGGGAGCTGTTTTTT,CASRKQGTGELFF
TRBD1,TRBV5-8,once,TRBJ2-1,TGTGCCAGCAGCTTGGGCGGGACAGGGACCTACAATGAGCAGTTCTTC,CASSLGGTGTYNEQFF